Sequencing of this T cell receptor beta chain was carried out in a study of T cell repertoires in cytomegalovirus infection. Background on the study: It can be stated that public TCR beta signatures indicated CMV infection as well as a matching HLA type.

Points from the study as a whole: CMV-specific TCR beta clonotypes restricted by HLA-C dominated the ex vivo response. People with CMV and the relevant HLA were identified by cumulative public TCR beta family frequency.

Germline V lookup: CDR1 MNHNY, CDR2 SVGAGI (reference sequence). The CDR3 is 16 amino acids. The trim removed 4 bases at V and 2 bases at J, leaving 10 bases unmatched. Worth noting for this clonotype: The antigen is undetermined.

TCRdb re-analysed the reads in MiXCR, keeping a single row per CDR3 protein. The sample gives around 750,000 distinct CDR3 sequences, less than 35% of which show up once; 9.5% to 15% is in the top ten. The chain couples TRBV6-6 to TRBJ2-5; 7 bases line up with TRBD1. This receptor was taken from a human donor in good health (CMV status not recorded). Some clones in this sample may be carry-over from other donors' samples. Sequences were derived from cultured CD8+ T cells from PBMCs, sampled from culture after CMV antigen stimulation. The CDR3 DNA reads as TGTGCCAGCAGTTTCACGCCACCGGACAGGCAAGAGACCCAGTACTTC. Translation: CASSFTPPDRQETQYF.